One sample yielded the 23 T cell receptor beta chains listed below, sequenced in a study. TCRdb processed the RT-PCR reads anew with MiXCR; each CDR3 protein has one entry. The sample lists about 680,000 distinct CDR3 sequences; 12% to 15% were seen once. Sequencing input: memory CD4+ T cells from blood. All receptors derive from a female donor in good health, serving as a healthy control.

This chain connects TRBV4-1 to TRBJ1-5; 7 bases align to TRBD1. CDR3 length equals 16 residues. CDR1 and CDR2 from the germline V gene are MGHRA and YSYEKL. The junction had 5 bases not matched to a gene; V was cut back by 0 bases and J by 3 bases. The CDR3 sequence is CASSQDIGQDNQPQHF. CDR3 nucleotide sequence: TGCGCCAGCAGCCAAGATATCGGACAGGACAATCAGCCCCAGCATTTT.

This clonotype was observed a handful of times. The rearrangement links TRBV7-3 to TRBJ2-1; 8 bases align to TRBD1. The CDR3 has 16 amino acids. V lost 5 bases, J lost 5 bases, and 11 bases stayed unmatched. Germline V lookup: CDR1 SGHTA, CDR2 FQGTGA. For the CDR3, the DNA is TGTGCCAGCAGCCCCGCTGACAGGGGAGGAGACAATGAGCAGTTCTTC. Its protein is CASSPADRGGDNEQFF.

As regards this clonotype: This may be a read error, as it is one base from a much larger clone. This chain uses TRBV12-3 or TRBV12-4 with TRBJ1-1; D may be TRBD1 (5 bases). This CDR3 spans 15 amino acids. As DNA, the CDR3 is TGTGCCAGCAGTTTAGGGGGGTCGATGAAGACTGAAGCTTTCTTT. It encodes CASSLGGSMKTEAFF.

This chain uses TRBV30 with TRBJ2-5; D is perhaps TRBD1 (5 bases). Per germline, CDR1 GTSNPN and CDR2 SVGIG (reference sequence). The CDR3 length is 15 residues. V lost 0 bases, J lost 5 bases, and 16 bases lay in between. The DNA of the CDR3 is TGTGCCTGGAGTGTAGGGGAAGGCCGGCAGGAGACCCAGTACTTC. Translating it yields CAWSVGEGRQETQYF.

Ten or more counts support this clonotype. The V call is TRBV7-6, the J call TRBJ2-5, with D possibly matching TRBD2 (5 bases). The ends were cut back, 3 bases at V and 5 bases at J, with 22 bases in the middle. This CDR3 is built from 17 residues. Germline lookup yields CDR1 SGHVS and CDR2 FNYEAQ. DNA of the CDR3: TGTGCCAGCAGCTTCGGTATAGCGACCCGGTCGGGGGAGACCCAGTACTTC. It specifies CASSFGIATRSGETQYF.

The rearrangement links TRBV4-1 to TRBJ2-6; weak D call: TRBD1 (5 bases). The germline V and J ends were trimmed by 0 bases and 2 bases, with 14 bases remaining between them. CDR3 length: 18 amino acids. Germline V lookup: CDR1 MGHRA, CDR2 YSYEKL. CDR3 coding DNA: TGCGCCAGCAGCCAAGATCTCCCAGGGTCGGCTGGGGCCAACGTCCTGACTTTC. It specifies CASSQDLPGSAGANVLTF.

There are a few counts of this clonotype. CDR3 sequence reads: CSASQPEAFF. The DNA of the CDR3 is TGCAGTGCTAGTCAGCCTGAAGCTTTCTTT. V usage is TRBV20-1 and J usage is TRBJ1-1; D gene uncertain. The CDR3 runs to 10 residues. The germline V gene has CDR1 DFQATT and CDR2 SNEGSKA (reference sequence). V was shortened by 3 bases and J by 6 bases, with 5 bases between the two germline ends.

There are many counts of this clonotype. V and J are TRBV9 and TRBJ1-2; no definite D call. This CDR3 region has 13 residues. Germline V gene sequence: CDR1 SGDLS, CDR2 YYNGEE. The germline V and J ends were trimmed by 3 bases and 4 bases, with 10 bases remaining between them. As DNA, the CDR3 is TGTGCCAGCAGCGATGGGAGCGGCTATGGCTACACCTTC. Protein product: CASSDGSGYGYTF.

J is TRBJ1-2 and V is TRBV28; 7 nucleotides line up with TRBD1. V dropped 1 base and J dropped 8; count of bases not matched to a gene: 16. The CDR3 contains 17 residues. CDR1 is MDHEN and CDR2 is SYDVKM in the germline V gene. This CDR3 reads CASSLLGGGDFSVGYTF. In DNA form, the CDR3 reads TGTGCCAGCAGTTTATTGGGAGGGGGCGATTTTTCGGTCGGCTACACCTTC.

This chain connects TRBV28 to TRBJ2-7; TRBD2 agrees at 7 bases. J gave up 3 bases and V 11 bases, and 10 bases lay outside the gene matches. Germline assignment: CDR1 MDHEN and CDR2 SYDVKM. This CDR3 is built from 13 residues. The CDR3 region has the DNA TGTGCCCACGGGCAGAGCGGGAACTACGAGCAGTACTTC. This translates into CAHGQSGNYEQYF. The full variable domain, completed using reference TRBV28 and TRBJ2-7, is DVKVTQSSRYLVKRTGEKVFLECVQDMDHENMFWYRQDPGLGLRLIYFSYDVKMKEKGDIPEGYSVSREKKERFSLILESASTNQTSMYLCAHGQSGNYEQYFGPGTRLTVT.

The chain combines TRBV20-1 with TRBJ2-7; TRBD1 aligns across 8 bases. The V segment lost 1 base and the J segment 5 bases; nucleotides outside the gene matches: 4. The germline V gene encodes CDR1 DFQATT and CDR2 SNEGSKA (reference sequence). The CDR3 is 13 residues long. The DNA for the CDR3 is TGCAGTGCTAGAGGGACAGGGCTGGACGAGCAGTACTTC. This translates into CSARGTGLDEQYF.

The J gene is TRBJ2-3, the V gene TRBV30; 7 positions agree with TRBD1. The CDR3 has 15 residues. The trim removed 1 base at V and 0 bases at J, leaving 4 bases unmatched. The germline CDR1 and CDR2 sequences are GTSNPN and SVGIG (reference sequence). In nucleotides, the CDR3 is TGTGCCTGGAGTGATAAGGACAGGAGCACAGATACGCAGTATTTT. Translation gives CAWSDKDRSTDTQYF.

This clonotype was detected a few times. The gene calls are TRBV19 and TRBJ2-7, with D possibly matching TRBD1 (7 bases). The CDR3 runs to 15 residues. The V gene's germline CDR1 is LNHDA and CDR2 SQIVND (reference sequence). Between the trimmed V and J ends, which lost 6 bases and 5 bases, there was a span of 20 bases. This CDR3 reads CASSLQGNGGDEQYF. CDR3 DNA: TGTGCCAGTAGCCTACAGGGGAACGGGGGAGACGAGCAGTACTTC.

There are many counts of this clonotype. The CDR3 DNA reads as TGTGCCAGCAGTCAGTCGGACAGGGGCCACGAGCAGTACTTC. Translation: CASSQSDRGHEQYF. The V call is TRBV12-3 or TRBV12-4, the J call TRBJ2-7; 9 positions match TRBD1. CDR3 length: 14 residues. Losses at the gene ends were 5 bases for V and 5 bases for J; bases not matched to a gene: 7.

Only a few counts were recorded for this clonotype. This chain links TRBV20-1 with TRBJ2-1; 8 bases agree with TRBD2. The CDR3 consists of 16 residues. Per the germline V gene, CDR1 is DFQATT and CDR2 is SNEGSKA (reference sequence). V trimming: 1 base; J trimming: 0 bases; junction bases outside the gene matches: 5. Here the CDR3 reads CSARVVSGNSYNEQFF. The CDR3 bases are TGCAGTGCTAGAGTTGTTAGCGGGAACTCCTACAATGAGCAGTTCTTC.

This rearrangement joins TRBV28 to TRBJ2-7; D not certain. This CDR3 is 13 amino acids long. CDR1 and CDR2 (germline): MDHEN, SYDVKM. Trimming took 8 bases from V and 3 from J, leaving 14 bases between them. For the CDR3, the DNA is TGTGCCAGCTGTCGAACACCAGTCTACGAGCAGTACTTC. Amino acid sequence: CASCRTPVYEQYF. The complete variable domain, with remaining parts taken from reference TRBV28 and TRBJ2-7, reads DVKVTQSSRYLVKRTGEKVFLECVQDMDHENMFWYRQDPGLGLRLIYFSYDVKMKEKGDIPEGYSVSREKKERFSLILESASTNQTSMYLCASCRTPVYEQYFGPGTRLTVT.

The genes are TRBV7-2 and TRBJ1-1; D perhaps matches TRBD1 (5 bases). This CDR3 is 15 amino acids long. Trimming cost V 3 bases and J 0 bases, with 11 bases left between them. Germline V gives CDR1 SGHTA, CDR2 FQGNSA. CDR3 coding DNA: TGTGCCAGCAGCTTTCCCGGGACCCTGAACACTGAAGCTTTCTTT. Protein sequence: CASSFPGTLNTEAFF.

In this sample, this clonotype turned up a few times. The DNA of the CDR3 is TGTGCCAGCTCACTCAACCCTCGGACAGAAATATATGGCTACACCTTC. It specifies CASSLNPRTEIYGYTF. This chain links TRBV18 with TRBJ1-2, with D possibly TRBD1 on 6 matching bases. This CDR3 region has 16 residues. Germline CDR1 reads KGHSH; CDR2 reads LQKENI. Trimming took off 4 bases at V and 5 bases at J, with 20 bases between the two ends. Complete variable domain (other parts from reference TRBV18 and TRBJ1-2): NAGVMQNPRHLVRRRGQEARLRCSPMKGHSHVYWYRQLPEEGLKFMVYLQKENIIDESGMPKERFSAEFPKEGPSILRIQQVVRGDSAAYFCASSLNPRTEIYGYTFGSGTRLTVV.

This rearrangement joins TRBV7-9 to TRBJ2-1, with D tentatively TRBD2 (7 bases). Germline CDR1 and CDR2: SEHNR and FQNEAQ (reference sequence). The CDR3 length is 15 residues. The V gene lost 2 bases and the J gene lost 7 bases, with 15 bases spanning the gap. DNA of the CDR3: TGTGCCAGCAGCTTATTAGGGGGGGGGCGGAATGAGCAGTTCTTC. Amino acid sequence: CASSLLGGGRNEQFF.

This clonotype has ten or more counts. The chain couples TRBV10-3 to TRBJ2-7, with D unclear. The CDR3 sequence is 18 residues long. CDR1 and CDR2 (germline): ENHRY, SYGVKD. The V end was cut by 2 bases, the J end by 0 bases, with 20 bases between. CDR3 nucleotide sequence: TGTGCCATCAGTGAGCTTGATTTGAGTCAGGCCCTCTCCTACGAGCAGTACTTC. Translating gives CAISELDLSQALSYEQYF.

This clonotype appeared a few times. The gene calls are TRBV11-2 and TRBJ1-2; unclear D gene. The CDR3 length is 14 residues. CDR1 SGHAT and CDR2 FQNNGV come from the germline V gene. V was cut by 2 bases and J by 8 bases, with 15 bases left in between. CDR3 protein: CASSLYAGMGGYTF. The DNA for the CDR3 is TGTGCCAGCAGCTTATATGCGGGTATGGGGGGCTACACCTTC.

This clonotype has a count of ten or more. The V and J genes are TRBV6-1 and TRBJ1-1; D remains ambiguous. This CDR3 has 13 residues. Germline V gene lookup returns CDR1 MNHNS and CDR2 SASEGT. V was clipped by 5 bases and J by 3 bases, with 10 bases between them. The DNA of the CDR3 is TGTGCCAGCAGTACACTCGGGGACACTGAAGCTTTCTTT. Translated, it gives CASSTLGDTEAFF.

The CDR3 DNA reads TGCAGTGCTAGTGCTAGCGGGAGTGGTCAGCCCTACAATGAGCAGTTCTTC. Amino acids: CSASASGSGQPYNEQFF. The J gene is TRBJ2-1, the V gene TRBV20-1, with TRBD2 matching over 10 bases. Trimming removed 3 bases from V and 2 bases from J; junction bases left unmatched: 10. This CDR3 spans 17 amino acids. CDR1 DFQATT and CDR2 SNEGSKA come from the germline V gene (reference sequence).